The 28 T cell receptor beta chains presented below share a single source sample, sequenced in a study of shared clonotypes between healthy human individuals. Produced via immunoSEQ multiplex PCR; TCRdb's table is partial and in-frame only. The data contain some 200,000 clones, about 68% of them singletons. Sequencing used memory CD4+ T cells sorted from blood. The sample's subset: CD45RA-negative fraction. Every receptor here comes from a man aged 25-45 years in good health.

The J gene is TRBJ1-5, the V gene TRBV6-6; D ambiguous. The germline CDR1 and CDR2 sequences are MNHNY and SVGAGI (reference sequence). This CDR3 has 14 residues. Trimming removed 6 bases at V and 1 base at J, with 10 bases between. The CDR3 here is CASRRTGSNQPQHF. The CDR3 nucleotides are TGTGCCAGCAGGAGAACGGGAAGCAATCAGCCCCAGCATTTT.

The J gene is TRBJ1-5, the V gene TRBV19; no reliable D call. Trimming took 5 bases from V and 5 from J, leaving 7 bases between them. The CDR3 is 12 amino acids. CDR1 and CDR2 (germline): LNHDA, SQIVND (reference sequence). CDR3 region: CASSLLHQPQHF. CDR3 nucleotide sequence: TGTGCCAGTAGTCTTCTGCATCAGCCCCAGCATTTT.

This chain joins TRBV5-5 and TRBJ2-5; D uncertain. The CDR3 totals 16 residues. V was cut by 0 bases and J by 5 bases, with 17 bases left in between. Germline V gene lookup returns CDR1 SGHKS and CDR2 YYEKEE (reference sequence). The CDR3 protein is CASSLAAARAAETQYF. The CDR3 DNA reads TGTGCCAGCAGCTTGGCGGCGGCACGGGCGGCGGAGACCCAGTACTTC.

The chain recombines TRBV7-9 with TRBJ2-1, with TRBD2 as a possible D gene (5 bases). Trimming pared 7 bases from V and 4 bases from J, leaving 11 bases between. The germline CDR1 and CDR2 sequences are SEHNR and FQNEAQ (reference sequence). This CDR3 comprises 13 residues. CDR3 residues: CASTPGSYNEQFF. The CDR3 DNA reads TGTGCCAGCACCCCGGGGTCATACAATGAGCAGTTCTTC.

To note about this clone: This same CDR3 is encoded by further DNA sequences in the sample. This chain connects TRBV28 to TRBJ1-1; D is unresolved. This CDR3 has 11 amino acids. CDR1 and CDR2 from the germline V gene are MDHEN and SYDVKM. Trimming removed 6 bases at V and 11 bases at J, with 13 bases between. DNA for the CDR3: TGTGCCAGCAGAGGGAGGCCGGAGGCTTTCTTT. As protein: CASRGRPEAFF.

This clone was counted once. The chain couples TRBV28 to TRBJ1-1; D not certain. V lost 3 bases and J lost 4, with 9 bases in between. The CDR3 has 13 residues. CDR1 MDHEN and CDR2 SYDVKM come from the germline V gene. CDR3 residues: CASSFVHPTEAFF. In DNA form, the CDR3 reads TGTGCCAGCAGTTTCGTCCACCCCACTGAAGCTTTCTTT.

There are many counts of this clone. The chain's CDR3 is CASSEGRQPQHF. The CDR3 region has the DNA TGCGCCAGCAGTGAGGGGAGACAGCCCCAGCATTTT. The chain recombines TRBV10-1 with TRBJ1-5; D is uncertain. The germline V and J ends were trimmed by 2 bases and 7 bases, with 6 bases remaining between them. The CDR3 loop spans 12 amino acids. The germline CDR1 and CDR2 sequences are WNHNN and SYGVQD (reference sequence).

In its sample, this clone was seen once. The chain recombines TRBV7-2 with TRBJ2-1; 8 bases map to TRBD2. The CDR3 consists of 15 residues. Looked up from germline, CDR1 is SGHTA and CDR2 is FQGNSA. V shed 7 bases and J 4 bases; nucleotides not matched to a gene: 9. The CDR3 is CASKEGLGDYNEQFF. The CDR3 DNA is TGTGCCAGCAAAGAGGGACTAGGGGATTACAATGAGCAGTTCTTC.

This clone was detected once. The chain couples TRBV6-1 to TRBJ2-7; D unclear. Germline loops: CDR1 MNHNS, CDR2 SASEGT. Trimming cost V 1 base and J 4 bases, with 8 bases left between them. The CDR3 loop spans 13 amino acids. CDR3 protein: CASSEGQPYEQYF. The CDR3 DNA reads TGTGCCAGCAGTGAAGGTCAGCCATACGAGCAGTACTTC.

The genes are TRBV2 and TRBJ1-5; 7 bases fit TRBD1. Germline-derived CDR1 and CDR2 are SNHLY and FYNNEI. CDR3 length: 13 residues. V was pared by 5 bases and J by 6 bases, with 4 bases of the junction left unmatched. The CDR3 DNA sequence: TGTGCCAGCAGTCCAGGGGGAGGTCAGCCCCAGCATTTT. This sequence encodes CASSPGGGQPQHF. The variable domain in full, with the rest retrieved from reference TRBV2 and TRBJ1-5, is EPEVTQTPSHQVTQMGQEVILRCVPISNHLYFYWYRQILGQKVEFLVSFYNNEISEKSEIFDDQFSVERPDGSNFTLKIRSTKLEDSAMYFCASSPGGGQPQHFGDGTRLSIL.

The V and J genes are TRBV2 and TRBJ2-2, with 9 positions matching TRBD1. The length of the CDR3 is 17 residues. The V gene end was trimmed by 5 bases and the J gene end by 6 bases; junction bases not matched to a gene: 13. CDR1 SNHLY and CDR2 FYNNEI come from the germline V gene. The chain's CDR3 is CASSLLSRDRGSGELFF. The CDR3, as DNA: TGTGCCAGCAGTCTATTATCCCGTGACAGGGGGTCCGGGGAGCTGTTTTTT.

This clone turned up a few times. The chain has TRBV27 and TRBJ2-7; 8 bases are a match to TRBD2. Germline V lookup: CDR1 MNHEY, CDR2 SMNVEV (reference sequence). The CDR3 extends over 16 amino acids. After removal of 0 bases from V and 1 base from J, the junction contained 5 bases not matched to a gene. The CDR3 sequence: CASSLSKVAGSYEQYF. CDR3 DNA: TGTGCCAGCAGTTTATCGAAAGTAGCGGGGTCCTACGAGCAGTACTTC.

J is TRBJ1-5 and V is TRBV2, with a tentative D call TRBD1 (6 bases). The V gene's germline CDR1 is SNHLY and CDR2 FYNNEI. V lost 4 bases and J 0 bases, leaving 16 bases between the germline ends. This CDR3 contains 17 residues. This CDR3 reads CASSAAGGVFSNQPQHF. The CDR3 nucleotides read TGTGCCAGCAGTGCTGCCGGGGGCGTTTTTAGCAATCAGCCCCAGCATTTT.

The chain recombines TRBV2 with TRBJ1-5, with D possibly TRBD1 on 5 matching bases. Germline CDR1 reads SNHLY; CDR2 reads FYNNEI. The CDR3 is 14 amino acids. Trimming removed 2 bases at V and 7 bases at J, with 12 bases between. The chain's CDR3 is CASSEQGLVQPQHF. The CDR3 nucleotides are TGTGCCAGCAGTGAACAGGGTTTAGTGCAGCCCCAGCATTTT. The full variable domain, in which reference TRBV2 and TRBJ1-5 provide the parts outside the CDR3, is EPEVTQTPSHQVTQMGQEVILRCVPISNHLYFYWYRQILGQKVEFLVSFYNNEISEKSEIFDDQFSVERPDGSNFTLKIRSTKLEDSAMYFCASSEQGLVQPQHFGDGTRLSIL.

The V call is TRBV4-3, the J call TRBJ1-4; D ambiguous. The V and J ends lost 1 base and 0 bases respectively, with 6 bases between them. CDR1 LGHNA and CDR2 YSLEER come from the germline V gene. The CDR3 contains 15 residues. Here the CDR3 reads CASSQGAATNEKLFF. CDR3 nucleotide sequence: TGCGCCAGCAGCCAAGGGGCAGCAACTAATGAAAAACTGTTTTTT.

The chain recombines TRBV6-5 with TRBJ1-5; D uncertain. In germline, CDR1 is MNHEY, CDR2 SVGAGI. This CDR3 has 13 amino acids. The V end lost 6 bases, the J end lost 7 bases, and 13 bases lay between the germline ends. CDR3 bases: TGTGCCAGCAGGATGGATTCTGGACAGCCCCAGCATTTT. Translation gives CASRMDSGQPQHF.

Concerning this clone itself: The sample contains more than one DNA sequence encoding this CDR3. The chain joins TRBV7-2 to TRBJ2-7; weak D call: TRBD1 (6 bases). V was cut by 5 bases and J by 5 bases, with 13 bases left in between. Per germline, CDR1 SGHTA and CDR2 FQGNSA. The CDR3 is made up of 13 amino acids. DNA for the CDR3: TGTGCCAGCAGCCCGAGGCCAGGGGACGAGCAGTACTTC. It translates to CASSPRPGDEQYF.

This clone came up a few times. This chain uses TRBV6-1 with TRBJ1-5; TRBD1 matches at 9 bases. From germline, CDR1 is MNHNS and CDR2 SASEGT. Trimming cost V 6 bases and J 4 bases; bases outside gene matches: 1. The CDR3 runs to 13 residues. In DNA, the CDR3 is TGTGCCAGCAGAGGGACAGGGAATCAGCCCCAGCATTTT. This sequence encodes CASRGTGNQPQHF.

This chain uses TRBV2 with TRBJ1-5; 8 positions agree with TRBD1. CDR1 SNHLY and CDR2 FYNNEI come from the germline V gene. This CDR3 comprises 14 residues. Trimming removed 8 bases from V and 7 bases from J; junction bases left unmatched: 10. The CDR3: CASFRDRTGQPQHF. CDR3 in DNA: TGTGCCAGCTTCCGGGACAGGACAGGACAGCCCCAGCATTTT.

For the CDR3, the DNA is TGCAGCGTTGAAGCCCGGGGAAGGTACCAAGAGACCCAGTACTTC. It yields the protein CSVEARGRYQETQYF. The V call is TRBV29-1, the J call TRBJ2-5; TRBD2 is a possible D gene (5 bases). The CDR3 covers 15 residues. Germline V lookup: CDR1 SQVTM, CDR2 ANQGSEA. V was clipped by 1 base and J by 0 bases, with 12 bases between them.

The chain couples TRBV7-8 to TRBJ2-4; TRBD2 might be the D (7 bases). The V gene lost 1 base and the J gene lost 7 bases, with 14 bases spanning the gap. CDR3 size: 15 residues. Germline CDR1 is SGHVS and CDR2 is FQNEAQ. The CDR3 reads CASSLEGGAGNIQYF. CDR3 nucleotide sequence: TGTGCCAGCAGCTTAGAAGGGGGGGCGGGGAACATTCAGTACTTC.

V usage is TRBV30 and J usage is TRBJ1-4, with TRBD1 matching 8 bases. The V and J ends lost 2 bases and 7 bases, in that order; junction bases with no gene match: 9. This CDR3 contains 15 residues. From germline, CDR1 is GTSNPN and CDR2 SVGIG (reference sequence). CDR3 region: CAWSTTTGAGEKLFF. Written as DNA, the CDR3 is TGTGCCTGGAGTACCACGACAGGGGCGGGTGAAAAACTGTTTTTT. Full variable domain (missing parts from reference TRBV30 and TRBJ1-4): SQTIHQWPATLVQPVGSPLSLECTVEGTSNPNLYWYRQAAGRGLQLLFYSVGIGQISSEVPQNLSASRPQDRQFILSSKKLLLSDSGFYLCAWSTTTGAGEKLFFGSGTQLSVL.

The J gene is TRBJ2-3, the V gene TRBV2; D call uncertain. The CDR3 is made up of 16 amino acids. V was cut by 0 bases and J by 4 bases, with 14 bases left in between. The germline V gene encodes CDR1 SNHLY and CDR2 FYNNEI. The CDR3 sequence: CASSEARISPPDTQYF. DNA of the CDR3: TGTGCCAGCAGTGAAGCGAGGATTAGCCCGCCAGATACGCAGTATTTT. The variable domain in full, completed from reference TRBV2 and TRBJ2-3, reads EPEVTQTPSHQVTQMGQEVILRCVPISNHLYFYWYRQILGQKVEFLVSFYNNEISEKSEIFDDQFSVERPDGSNFTLKIRSTKLEDSAMYFCASSEARISPPDTQYFGPGTRLTVL.

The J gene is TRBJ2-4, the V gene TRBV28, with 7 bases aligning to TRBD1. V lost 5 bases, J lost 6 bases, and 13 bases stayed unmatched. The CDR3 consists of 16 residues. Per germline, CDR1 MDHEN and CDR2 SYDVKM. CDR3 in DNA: TGTGCCAGCAGTCCCCCAGGGGGTGGGGGAGCAAACATTCAGTACTTC. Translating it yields CASSPPGGGGANIQYF.

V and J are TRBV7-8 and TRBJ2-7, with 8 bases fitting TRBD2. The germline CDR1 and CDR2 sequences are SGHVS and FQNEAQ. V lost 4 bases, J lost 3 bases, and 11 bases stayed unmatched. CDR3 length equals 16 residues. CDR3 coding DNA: TGTGCCAGCAGCTCCCGGGGGGGGACACTTGGCTACGAGCAGTACTTC. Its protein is CASSSRGGTLGYEQYF.

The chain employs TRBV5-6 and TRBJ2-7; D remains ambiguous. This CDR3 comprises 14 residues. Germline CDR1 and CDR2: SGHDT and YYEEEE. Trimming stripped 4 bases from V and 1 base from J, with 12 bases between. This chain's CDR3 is CASSPQDGSYEQYF. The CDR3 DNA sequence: TGTGCCAGCAGCCCCCAGGACGGTTCCTACGAGCAGTACTTC.

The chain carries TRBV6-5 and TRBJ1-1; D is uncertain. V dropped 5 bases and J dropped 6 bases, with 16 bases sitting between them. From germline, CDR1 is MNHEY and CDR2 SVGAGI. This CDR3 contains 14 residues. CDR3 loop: CASSDGLPRPEAFF. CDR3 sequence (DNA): TGTGCCAGCAGTGATGGACTCCCCAGGCCTGAAGCTTTCTTT.

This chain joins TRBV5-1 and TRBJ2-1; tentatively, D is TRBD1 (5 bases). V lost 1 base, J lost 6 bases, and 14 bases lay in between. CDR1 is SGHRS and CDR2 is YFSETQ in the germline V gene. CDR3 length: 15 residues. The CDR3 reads CASSLIQGLTNEQFF. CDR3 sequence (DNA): TGCGCCAGCAGCTTGATTCAGGGATTAACCAATGAGCAGTTCTTC.